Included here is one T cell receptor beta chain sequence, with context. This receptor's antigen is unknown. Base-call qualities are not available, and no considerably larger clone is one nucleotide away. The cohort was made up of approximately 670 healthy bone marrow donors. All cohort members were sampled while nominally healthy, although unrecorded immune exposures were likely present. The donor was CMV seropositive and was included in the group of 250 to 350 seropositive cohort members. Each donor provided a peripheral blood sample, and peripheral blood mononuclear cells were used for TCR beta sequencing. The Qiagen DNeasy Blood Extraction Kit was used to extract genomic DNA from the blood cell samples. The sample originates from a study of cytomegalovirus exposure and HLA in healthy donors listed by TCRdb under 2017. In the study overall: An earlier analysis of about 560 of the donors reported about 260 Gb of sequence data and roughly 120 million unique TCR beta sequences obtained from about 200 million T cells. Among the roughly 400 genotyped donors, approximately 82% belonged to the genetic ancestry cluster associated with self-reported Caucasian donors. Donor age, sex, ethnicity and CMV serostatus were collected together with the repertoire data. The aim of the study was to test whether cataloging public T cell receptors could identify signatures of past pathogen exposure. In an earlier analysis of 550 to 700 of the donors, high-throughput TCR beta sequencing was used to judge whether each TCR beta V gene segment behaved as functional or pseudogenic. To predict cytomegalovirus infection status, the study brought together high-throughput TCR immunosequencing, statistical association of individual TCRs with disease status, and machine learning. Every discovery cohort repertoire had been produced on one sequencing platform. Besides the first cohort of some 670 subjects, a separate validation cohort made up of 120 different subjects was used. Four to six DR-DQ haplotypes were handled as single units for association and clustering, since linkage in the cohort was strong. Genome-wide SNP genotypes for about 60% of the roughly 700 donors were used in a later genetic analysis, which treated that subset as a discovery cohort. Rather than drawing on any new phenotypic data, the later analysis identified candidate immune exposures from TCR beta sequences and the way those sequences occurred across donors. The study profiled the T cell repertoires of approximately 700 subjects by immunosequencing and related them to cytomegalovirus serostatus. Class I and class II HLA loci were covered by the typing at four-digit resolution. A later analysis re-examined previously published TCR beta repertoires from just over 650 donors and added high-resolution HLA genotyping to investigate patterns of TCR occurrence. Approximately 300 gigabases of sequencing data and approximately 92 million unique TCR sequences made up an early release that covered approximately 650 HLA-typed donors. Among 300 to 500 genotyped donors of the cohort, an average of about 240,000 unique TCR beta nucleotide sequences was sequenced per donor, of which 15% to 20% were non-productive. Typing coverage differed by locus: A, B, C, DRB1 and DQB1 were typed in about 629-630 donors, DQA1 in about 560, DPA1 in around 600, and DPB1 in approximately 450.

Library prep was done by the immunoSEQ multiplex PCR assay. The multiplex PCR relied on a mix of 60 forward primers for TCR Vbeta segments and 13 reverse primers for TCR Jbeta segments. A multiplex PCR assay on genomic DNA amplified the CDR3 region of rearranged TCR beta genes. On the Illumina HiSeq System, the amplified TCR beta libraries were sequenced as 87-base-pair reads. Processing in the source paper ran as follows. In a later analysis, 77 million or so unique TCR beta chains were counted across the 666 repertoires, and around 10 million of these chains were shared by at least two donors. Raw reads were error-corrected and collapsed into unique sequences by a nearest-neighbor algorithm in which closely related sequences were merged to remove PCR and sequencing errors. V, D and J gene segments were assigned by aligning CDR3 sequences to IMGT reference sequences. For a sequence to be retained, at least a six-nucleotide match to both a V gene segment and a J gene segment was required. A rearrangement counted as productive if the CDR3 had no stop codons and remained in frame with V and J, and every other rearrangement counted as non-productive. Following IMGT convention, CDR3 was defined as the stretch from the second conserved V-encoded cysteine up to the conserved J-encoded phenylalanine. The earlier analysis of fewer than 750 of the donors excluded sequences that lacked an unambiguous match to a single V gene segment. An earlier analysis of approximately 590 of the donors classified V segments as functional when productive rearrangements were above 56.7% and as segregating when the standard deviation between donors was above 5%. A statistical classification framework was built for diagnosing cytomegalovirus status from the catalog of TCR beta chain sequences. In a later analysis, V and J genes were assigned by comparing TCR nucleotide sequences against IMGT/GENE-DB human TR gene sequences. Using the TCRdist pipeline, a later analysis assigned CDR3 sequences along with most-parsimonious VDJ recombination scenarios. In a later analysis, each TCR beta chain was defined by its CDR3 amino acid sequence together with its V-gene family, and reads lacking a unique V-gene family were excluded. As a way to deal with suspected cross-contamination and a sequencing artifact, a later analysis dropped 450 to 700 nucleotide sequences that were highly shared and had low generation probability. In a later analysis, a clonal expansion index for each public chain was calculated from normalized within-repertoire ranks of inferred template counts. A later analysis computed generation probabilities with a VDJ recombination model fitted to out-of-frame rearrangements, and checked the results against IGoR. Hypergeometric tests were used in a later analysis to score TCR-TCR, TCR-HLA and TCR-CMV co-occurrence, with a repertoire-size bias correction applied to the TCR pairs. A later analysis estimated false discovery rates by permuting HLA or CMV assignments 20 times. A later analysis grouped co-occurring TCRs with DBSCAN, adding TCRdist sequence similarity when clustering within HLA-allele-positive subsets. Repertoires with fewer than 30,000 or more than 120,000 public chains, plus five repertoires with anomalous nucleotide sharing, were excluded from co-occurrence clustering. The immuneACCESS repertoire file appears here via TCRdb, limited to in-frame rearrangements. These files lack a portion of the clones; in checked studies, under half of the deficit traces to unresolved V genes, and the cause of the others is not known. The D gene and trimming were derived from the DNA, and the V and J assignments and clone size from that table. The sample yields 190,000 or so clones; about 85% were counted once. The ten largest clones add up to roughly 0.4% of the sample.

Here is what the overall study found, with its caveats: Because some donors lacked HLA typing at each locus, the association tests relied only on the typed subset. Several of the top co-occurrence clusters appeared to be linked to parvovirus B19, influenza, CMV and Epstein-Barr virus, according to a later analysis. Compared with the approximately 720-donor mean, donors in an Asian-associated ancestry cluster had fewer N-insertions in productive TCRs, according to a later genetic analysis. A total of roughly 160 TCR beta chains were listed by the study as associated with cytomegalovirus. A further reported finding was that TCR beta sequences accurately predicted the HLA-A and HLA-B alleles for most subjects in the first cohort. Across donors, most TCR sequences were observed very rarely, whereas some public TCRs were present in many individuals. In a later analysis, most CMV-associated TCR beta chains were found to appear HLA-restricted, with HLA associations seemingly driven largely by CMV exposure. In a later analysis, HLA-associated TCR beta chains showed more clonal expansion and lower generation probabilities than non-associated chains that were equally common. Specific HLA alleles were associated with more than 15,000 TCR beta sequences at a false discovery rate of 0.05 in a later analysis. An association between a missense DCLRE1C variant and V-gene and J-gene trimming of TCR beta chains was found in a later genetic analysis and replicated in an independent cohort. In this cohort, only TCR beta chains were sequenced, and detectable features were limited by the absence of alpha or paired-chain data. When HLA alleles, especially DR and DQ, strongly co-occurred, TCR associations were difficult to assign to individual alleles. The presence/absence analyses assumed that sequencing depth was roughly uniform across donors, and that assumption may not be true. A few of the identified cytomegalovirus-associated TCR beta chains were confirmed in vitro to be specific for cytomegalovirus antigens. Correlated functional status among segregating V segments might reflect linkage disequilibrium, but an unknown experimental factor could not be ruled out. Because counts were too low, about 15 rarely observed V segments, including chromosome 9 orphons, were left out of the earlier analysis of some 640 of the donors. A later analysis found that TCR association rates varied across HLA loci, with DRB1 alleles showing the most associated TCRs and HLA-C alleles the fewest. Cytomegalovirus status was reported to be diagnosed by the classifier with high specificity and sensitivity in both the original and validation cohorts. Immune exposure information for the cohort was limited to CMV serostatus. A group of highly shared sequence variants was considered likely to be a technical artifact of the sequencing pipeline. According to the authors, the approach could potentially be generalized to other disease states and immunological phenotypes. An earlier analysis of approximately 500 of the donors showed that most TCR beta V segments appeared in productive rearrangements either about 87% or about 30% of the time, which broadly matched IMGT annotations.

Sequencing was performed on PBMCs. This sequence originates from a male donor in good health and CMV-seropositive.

The CDR3 protein: CASSPQWDSKNIQYF. In nucleotides, the sequence is TGTGCCAGCAGCCCCCAGTGGGACAGCAAAAACATTCAGTACTTC. The chain couples TRBV7-2 to TRBJ2-4; TRBD1 aligns with 7 central bases. After removal of 5 bases from V and 3 bases from J, the junction retains 7 bases not matched to a gene. The germline V gene gives CDR1 as SGHTA and CDR2 as FQGNSA. The CDR3 sequence holds 15 residues, the cysteine and phenylalanine included. Only CDR3 DNA remains: 45 bases, in frame from the first base.